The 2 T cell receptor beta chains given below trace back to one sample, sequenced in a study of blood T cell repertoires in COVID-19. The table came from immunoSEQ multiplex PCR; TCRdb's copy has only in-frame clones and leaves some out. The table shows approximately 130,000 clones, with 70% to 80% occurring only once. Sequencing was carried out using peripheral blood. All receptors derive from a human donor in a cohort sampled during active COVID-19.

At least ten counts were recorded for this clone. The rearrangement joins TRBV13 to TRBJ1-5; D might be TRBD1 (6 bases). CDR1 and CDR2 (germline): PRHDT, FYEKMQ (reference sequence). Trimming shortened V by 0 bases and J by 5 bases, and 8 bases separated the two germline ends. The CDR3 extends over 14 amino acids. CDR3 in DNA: TGTGCCAGCAGCTTAGGGACAGGATATCAGCCCCAGCATTTT. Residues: CASSLGTGYQPQHF.

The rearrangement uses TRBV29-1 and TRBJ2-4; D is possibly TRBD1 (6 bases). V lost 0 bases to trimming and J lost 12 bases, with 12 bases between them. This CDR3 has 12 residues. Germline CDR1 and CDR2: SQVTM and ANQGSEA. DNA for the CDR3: TGCAGCGTTGAAGATTCAGGGACAAATCAGTACTTC. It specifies CSVEDSGTNQYF.